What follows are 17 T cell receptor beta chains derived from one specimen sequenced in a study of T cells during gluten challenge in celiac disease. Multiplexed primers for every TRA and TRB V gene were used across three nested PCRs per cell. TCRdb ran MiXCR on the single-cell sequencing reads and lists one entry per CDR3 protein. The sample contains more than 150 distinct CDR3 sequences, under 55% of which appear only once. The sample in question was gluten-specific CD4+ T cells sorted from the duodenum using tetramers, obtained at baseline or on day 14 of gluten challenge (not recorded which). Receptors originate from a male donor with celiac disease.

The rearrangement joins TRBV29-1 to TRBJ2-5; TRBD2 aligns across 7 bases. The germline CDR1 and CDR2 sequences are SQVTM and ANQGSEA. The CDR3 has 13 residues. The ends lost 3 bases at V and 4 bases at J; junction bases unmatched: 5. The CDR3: CSVDKGGIETQYF. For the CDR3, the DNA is TGCAGCGTTGATAAGGGAGGGATAGAGACCCAGTACTTC.

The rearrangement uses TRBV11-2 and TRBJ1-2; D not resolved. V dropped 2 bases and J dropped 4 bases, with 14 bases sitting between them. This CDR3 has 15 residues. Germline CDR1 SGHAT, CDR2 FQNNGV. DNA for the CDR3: TGTGCCAGCAGCTTACACTCAAAGTCTACCTATGGCTACACCTTC. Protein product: CASSLHSKSTYGYTF.

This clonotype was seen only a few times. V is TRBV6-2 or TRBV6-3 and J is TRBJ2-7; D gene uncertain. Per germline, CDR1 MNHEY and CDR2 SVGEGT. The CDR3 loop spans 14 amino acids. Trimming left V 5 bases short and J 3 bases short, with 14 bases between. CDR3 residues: CASSRTYTGYEQYF. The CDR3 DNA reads TGTGCCAGCAGTCGGACCTACACGGGCTACGAGCAGTACTTC.

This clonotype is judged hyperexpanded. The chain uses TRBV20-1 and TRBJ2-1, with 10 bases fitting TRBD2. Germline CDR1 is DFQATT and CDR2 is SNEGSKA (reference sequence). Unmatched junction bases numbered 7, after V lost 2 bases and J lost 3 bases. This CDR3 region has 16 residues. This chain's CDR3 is CSARYERGGFYNEQFF. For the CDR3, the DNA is TGCAGTGCTAGATATGAGCGGGGGGGATTCTACAATGAGCAGTTCTTC.

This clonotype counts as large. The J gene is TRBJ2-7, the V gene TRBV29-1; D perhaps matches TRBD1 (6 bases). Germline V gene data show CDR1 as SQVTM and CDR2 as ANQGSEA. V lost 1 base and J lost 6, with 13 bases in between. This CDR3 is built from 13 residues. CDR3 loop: CSVEVGRGGEQYF. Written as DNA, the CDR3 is TGCAGCGTTGAAGTGGGCAGGGGCGGCGAGCAGTACTTC.

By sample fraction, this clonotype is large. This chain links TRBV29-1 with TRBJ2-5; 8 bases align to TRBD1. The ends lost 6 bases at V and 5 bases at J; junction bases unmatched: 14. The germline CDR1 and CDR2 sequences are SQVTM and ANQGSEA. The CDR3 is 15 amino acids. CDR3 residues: CSVAPGQGWWETQYF. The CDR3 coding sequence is TGCAGCGTGGCTCCCGGACAGGGCTGGTGGGAGACCCAGTACTTC.

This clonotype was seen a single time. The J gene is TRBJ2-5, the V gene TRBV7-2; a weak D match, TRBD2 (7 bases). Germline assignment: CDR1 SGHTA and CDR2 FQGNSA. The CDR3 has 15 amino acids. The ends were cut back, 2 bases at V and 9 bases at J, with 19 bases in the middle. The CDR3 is CASSLRAGDTGAQYF. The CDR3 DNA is TGTGCCAGCAGCTTACGGGCGGGGGACACCGGGGCCCAGTACTTC.

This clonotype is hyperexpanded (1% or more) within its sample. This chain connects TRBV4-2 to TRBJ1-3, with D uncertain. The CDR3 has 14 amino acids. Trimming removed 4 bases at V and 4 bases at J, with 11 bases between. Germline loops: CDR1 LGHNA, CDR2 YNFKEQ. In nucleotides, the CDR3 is TGTGCCAGCAGCCTCCGAAACTTCGGAAACACCATATATTTT. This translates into CASSLRNFGNTIYF.

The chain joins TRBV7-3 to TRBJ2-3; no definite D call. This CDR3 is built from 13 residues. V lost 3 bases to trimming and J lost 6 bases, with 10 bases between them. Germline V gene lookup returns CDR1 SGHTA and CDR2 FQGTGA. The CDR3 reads CASSFRSFDTQYF. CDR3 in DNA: TGTGCCAGCAGCTTCAGGAGTTTTGATACGCAGTATTTT.

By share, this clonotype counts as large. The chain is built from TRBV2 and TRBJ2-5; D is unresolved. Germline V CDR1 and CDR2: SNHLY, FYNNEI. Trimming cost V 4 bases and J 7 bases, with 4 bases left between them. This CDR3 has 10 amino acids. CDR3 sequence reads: CASSVGTQYF. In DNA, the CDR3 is TGTGCCAGCAGTGTAGGGACCCAGTACTTC. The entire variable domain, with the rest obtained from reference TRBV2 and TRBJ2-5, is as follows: EPEVTQTPSHQVTQMGQEVILRCVPISNHLYFYWYRQILGQKVEFLVSFYNNEISEKSEIFDDQFSVERPDGSNFTLKIRSTKLEDSAMYFCASSVGTQYFGPGTRLLVL.

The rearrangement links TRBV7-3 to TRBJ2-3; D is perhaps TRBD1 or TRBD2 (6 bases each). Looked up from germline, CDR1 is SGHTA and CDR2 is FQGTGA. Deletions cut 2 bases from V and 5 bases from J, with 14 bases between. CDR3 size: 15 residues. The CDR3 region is CASSLYGGPGDTQYF. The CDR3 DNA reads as TGTGCCAGCAGCTTATATGGGGGGCCGGGAGATACGCAGTATTTT.

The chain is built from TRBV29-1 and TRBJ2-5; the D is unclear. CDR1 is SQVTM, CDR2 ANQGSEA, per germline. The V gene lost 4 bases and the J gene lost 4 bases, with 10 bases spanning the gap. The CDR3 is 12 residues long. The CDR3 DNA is TGCAGCGTTGGGGCAGGCTCAGAGACCCAGTACTTC. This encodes CSVGAGSETQYF.

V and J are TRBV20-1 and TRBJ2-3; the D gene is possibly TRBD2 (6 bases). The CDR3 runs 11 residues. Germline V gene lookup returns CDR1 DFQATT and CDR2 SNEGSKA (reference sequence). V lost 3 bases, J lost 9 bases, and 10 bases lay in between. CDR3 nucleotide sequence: TGCAGTGCTAGGCCCCGGGAGACGCAGTATTTT. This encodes CSARPRETQYF.

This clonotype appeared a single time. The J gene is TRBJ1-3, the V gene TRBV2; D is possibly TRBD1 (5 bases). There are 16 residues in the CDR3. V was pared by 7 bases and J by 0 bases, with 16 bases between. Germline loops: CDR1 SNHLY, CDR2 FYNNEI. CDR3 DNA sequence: TGTGCCAGCACACTACAGACAGTTTTCTCTGGAAACACCATATATTTT. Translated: CASTLQTVFSGNTIYF.

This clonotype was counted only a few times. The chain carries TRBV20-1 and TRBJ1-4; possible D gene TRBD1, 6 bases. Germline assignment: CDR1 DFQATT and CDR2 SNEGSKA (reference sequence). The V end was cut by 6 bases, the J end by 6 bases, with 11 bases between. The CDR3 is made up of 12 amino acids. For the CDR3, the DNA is TGCAGTGCAGGCCCAGGGGATGAAAAACTGTTTTTT. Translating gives CSAGPGDEKLFF.

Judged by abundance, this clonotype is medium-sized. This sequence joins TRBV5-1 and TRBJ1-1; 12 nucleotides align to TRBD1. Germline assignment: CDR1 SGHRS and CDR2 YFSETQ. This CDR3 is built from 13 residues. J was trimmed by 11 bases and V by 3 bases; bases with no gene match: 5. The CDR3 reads CASSWGTGGFAFF. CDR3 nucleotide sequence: TGCGCCAGCAGCTGGGGGACAGGGGGCTTCGCTTTCTTT.

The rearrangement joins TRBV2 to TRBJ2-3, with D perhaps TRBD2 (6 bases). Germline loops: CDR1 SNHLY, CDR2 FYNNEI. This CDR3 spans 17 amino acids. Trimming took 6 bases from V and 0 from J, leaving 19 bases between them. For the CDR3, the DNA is TGTGCCAGCAGGGACTATCCGACACCGACGAGCACAGATACGCAGTATTTT. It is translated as CASRDYPTPTSTDTQYF. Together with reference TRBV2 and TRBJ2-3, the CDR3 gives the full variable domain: EPEVTQTPSHQVTQMGQEVILRCVPISNHLYFYWYRQILGQKVEFLVSFYNNEISEKSEIFDDQFSVERPDGSNFTLKIRSTKLEDSAMYFCASRDYPTPTSTDTQYFGPGTRLTVL.